This TCR beta chain was found in a study of shared clonotypes between healthy human individuals. In the study overall: Three plates each covered CD4 naive and memory; CD8 naive two, CD8 memory one. Study-wide results and limits: Non-shared clonotypes showed lower generation probabilities than clonotypes common to all four donors. What naive subsets generally showed was a larger estimated richness than memory subsets showed.

With 1 base removed from V and 1 base from J, the gap between germline ends came to 5 bases. This CDR3 contains 13 residues. In germline, CDR1 is SGHAT, CDR2 FQNNGV. It was CD45RO-negative cells, positively selected for CCR7, that made up naive CD8 cells, with terminally differentiated effector memory CD45RA+ cells excluded. Within Nashville, Tennessee resided all donors, each a Caucasian adult. This clone has more than one count but fewer than ten. The antigen remains undetermined. This CDR3 is also generated by other DNA sequences in the sample. Assay: immunoSEQ multiplex PCR; the TCRdb copy retains only in-frame clones and omits some. The sample carries about 2.1 million clones, about 93% recorded once.

The sequenced material came from naive CD8+ T cells from PBMCs. This sequence originates from a man aged 18 to 35 in good health. Some clones in this sample may be carry-over from other donors' samples. The gene calls are TRBV11-2 and TRBJ2-7; D is undetermined. CDR3 loop: CASSLGRSYEQYF. The CDR3 nucleotides read TGTGCCAGCAGCTTAGGCAGATCCTACGAGCAGTACTTC.